This entry lists 29 T cell receptor beta chains sequenced from one sample in a study of T cell changes during pregnancy in multiple sclerosis. This table comes from immunoSEQ multiplex PCR, and its TCRdb copy is limited to in-frame clones, with some not included. The sample yields under 85,000 clones, 90% seen once. Sequenced here: peripheral blood, sampled in the third trimester of pregnancy. These receptor sequences come from a female donor with multiple sclerosis, enrolled in a pregnancy study.

The chain is built from TRBV11-1 and TRBJ2-2; 8 nucleotides align to TRBD1. V lost 4 bases to trimming and J lost 3 bases; unmatched junction nucleotides: 4. Germline V gene sequence: CDR1 SGHAT, CDR2 FQDESV (reference sequence). The CDR3 contains 15 residues. The CDR3 nucleotides read TGTGCCAGCAGCTGGGGACAGGCGGACACCGGGGAGCTGTTTTTT. Its protein product is CASSWGQADTGELFF.

CDR3: CASSPAGAEAFF. The CDR3 DNA reads as TGTGCCAGTTCCCCTGCAGGGGCGGAAGCTTTCTTT. J is TRBJ1-1 and V is TRBV19; perhaps TRBD1 as D (6 bases). This CDR3 comprises 12 residues. Germline-derived CDR1 and CDR2 are LNHDA and SQIVND (reference sequence). V lost 8 bases to trimming and J lost 8 bases, with 15 bases between them.

Here the CDR3 DNA reads TGCGCCAGCAGCCAAGATGTAGCGGAGGTCTACAATGAGCAGTTCTTC. Translation: CASSQDVAEVYNEQFF. This sequence joins TRBV4-1 and TRBJ2-1; D might be TRBD2 (6 bases). Looked up from germline, CDR1 is MGHRA and CDR2 is YSYEKL. Trimming shortened V by 0 bases and J by 3 bases, and 12 bases separated the two germline ends. The CDR3 covers 16 residues.

The genes are TRBV30 and TRBJ1-2; D is unclear. Trimming cost V 3 bases and J 5 bases, with 10 bases left between them. The V gene's germline CDR1 is GTSNPN and CDR2 SVGIG (reference sequence). The CDR3 consists of 12 residues. CDR3 region: CAWSLDPYGYTF. As DNA, the CDR3 is TGTGCCTGGAGCTTAGATCCATATGGCTACACCTTC.

A remark on this clone: At one end, the junction sequence differs from germline, possibly due to a read error. V and J are TRBV5-4 and TRBJ1-1; D gene unclear. The CDR3 has 11 amino acids. Germline V gene lookup returns CDR1 SGHNT and CDR2 YYREEE (reference sequence). The CDR3 protein is CASSLAGEAFF. CDR3 nucleotides: TGTGCCAGCAGTTTGGCGGGGGAAGCTTTCTTT.

The chain combines TRBV27 with TRBJ2-1; TRBD2 matches 8 bases. The V segment lost 2 bases and the J segment 4 bases; nucleotides outside the gene matches: 4. This CDR3 has 15 residues. In germline, CDR1 is MNHEY, CDR2 SMNVEV (reference sequence). This CDR3 reads CASSLRPSGYNEQFF. For the CDR3, the DNA is TGTGCCAGCAGTTTAAGGCCTAGCGGGTACAATGAGCAGTTCTTC.

In this sample, this clone turned up a few times. V is TRBV6-5 and J is TRBJ1-2; 8 bases fit TRBD1. CDR1 and CDR2 (germline): MNHEY, SVGAGI. The CDR3 is 15 amino acids. V gave up 8 bases and J gave up 2 bases; unmatched junction bases: 10. The CDR3 protein is CASRFGQGGNYGYTF. CDR3 DNA: TGTGCCAGCCGATTCGGACAGGGTGGCAACTATGGCTACACCTTC.

The V gene is TRBV18, the J gene TRBJ1-2, with 9 bases identical to TRBD1. The germline V gene encodes CDR1 KGHSH and CDR2 LQKENI. V lost 0 bases, J lost 5 bases, and 7 bases stayed unmatched. The CDR3 has 16 amino acids. Here the CDR3 reads CASSPPMGTGRYGYTF. In DNA form, the CDR3 reads TGTGCCAGCTCACCACCGATGGGGACAGGGCGGTATGGCTACACCTTC.

This sequence joins TRBV29-1 and TRBJ1-1, with 8 bases aligning to TRBD1. The CDR3 extends over 12 amino acids. CDR1 is SQVTM and CDR2 is ANQGSEA in the germline V gene. V trimming: 7 bases; J trimming: 5 bases; junction bases outside the gene matches: 6. CDR3 region: CSAPWTGTEAFF. The DNA of the CDR3 is TGCAGCGCTCCATGGACAGGGACTGAAGCTTTCTTT.

The CDR3 coding sequence is TGCGCCAGCAGCCACTCTTCGACTGCCACTGAAGCTTTCTTT. It specifies CASSHSSTATEAFF. The chain links TRBV4-3 to TRBJ1-1, with unresolved D. The CDR3 spans 14 residues. V lost 3 bases and J lost 4, with 12 bases in between. Germline loops: CDR1 LGHNA, CDR2 YSLEER.

The V call is TRBV6-5, the J call TRBJ2-3; the D is unclear. The CDR3 is made up of 14 amino acids. Germline V CDR1 and CDR2: MNHEY, SVGAGI. Trimming removed 2 bases at V and 5 bases at J, with 11 bases between. The CDR3 DNA reads as TGTGCCAGCAGTTACGCGCCTGCCGGAGATACGCAGTATTTT. Translation: CASSYAPAGDTQYF.

CDR3 protein: CASSFVPSGRSYNEQFF. The CDR3 region has the DNA TGTGCCAGCAGTTTTGTCCCCAGCGGGAGATCCTACAATGAGCAGTTCTTC. J is TRBJ2-1 and V is TRBV27, with 8 bases that match TRBD2. The ends lost 3 bases at V and 1 base at J; junction bases unmatched: 8. Germline V CDR1 and CDR2: MNHEY, SMNVEV (reference sequence). CDR3 length: 17 amino acids.

The chain carries TRBV27 and TRBJ2-5, with 11 nucleotides matching TRBD1. The CDR3 sequence is 16 residues long. V was pared by 1 base and J by 3 bases, with 4 bases of the junction left unmatched. Germline V lookup: CDR1 MNHEY, CDR2 SMNVEV (reference sequence). CDR3 DNA: TGTGCCAGCAGTTTATGGGGACAGGGGGAGAAAGAGACCCAGTACTTC. Its translation: CASSLWGQGEKETQYF.

The chain employs TRBV6-5 and TRBJ1-1; D may be TRBD1 (6 bases). CDR1 and CDR2 (germline): MNHEY, SVGAGI. Trimming shortened V by 6 bases and J by 5 bases, and 10 bases separated the two germline ends. This CDR3 is built from 12 residues. CDR3 amino acids: CASRNRVTEAFF. The CDR3 nucleotides are TGTGCCAGCAGAAACAGGGTAACTGAAGCTTTCTTT.

This chain joins TRBV5-6 and TRBJ2-4; possibly TRBD1 for D (6 bases). V was cut by 4 bases and J by 1 base, with 18 bases left in between. The CDR3 totals 17 residues. The germline gives CDR1 SGHDT, CDR2 YYEEEE. DNA for the CDR3: TGTGCCAGCAGCCCTACAGGGACGTGGAGCGCCAAAAACATTCAGTACTTC. This sequence encodes CASSPTGTWSAKNIQYF.

This chain joins TRBV9 and TRBJ1-2, with D unclear. This CDR3 contains 14 residues. The V and J ends lost 0 bases and 0 bases respectively, with 6 bases between them. The germline V gene encodes CDR1 SGDLS and CDR2 YYNGEE. The CDR3 is CASSVGAPNYGYTF. CDR3 sequence (DNA): TGTGCCAGCAGCGTAGGGGCCCCTAACTATGGCTACACCTTC.

This rearrangement joins TRBV7-8 to TRBJ1-1, with D uncertain. From germline, CDR1 is SGHVS and CDR2 FQNEAQ. The CDR3 is 15 residues long. V was shortened by 5 bases and J by 1 base, with 14 bases between the two germline ends. CDR3 sequence: CASSPRPQQNTEAFF. In nucleotides, the CDR3 is TGTGCCAGCAGCCCCCGCCCCCAACAGAACACTGAAGCTTTCTTT.

This clone is a singleton in its sample. The CDR3 reads CASRQGMGYGYTF. CDR3 nucleotide sequence: TGTGCCAGCAGACAGGGAATGGGGTATGGCTACACCTTC. The chain carries TRBV6-5 and TRBJ1-2, with D perhaps TRBD1 (6 bases). The V gene's germline CDR1 is MNHEY and CDR2 SVGAGI. The CDR3 spans 13 residues. V was shortened by 6 bases and J by 5 bases, with 13 bases between the two germline ends.

The rearrangement joins TRBV5-1 to TRBJ1-1; 8 nucleotides line up with TRBD1. There are 14 residues in the CDR3. CDR1 is SGHRS, CDR2 YFSETQ, per germline. J gave up 3 bases and V 2 bases, and 3 bases lay outside the gene matches. CDR3 loop: CASSFRGRDTEAFF. In DNA form, the CDR3 reads TGCGCCAGCAGCTTCAGGGGGCGGGACACTGAAGCTTTCTTT. Full variable domain (rest looked up from reference TRBV5-1 and TRBJ1-1): KAGVTQTPRYLIKTRGQQVTLSCSPISGHRSVSWYQQTPGQGLQFLFEYFSETQRNKGNFPGRFSGRQFSNSRSEMNVSTLELGDSALYLCASSFRGRDTEAFFGQGTRLTVV.

This clone occurred once. The rearrangement links TRBV30 to TRBJ2-2; 15 bases are shared with TRBD2. With V trimmed by 3 bases and J by 6 bases, 2 bases remained unmatched. This CDR3 has 15 amino acids. Germline-derived CDR1 and CDR2 are GTSNPN and SVGIG (reference sequence). Here the CDR3 reads CAWRGLAGGAGELFF. The DNA of the CDR3 is TGTGCCTGGAGGGGACTAGCGGGGGGAGCCGGGGAGCTGTTTTTT.

The chain joins TRBV29-1 to TRBJ1-5, with 7 bases matching TRBD1. Germline CDR1 reads SQVTM; CDR2 reads ANQGSEA. V shed 7 bases, J shed 4 bases, and the junction held 4 bases outside the gene matches. The CDR3 has 12 amino acids. CDR3: CSAGQENQPQHF. In nucleotides, the CDR3 is TGCAGCGCCGGACAGGAGAATCAGCCCCAGCATTTT.

The chain is built from TRBV21-1 and TRBJ2-7; the table assigns TRBD2, which was not confirmed against the DNA. TRBV21-1 is annotated as a pseudogene. The CDR3 is 14 residues long. The CDR3 reads CASRLAGGPHEQYF. CDR3 in DNA: TGTGCCAGCAGACTAGCGGGAGGGCCCCACGAGCAGTACTTC.

This clone has a single count. The CDR3 protein is CASRMDRRINTIYF. DNA for the CDR3: TGTGCCAGCAGGATGGACAGGCGCATAAACACCATATATTTT. The chain employs TRBV6-5 and TRBJ1-3, with TRBD1 matching 7 bases. The CDR3 consists of 14 residues. CDR1 MNHEY and CDR2 SVGAGI come from the germline V gene. J lost 6 bases, V lost 6 bases, and 8 bases had no gene match.

The J gene is TRBJ2-7, the V gene TRBV14, with 8 bases identical to TRBD1. The V and J ends lost 1 base and 0 bases, in that order; junction bases with no gene match: 11. The CDR3 spans 18 residues. Germline V gene sequence: CDR1 SGHDN, CDR2 FVKESK. The CDR3 region is CASSQGPRGQAPSYEQYF. The CDR3 DNA sequence: TGTGCCAGCAGCCAAGGACCTCGGGGACAGGCCCCCTCCTACGAGCAGTACTTC.

V is TRBV19 and J is TRBJ2-2; 10 bases map to TRBD1. There are 17 residues in the CDR3. V was clipped by 2 bases and J by 0 bases; unmatched bases: 3. Germline values: CDR1 LNHDA, CDR2 SQIVND (reference sequence). This chain's CDR3 is CASSIRGTGANTGELFF. CDR3 coding DNA: TGTGCCAGTAGTATACGTGGGACAGGGGCGAACACCGGGGAGCTGTTTTTT.

The chain links TRBV5-1 to TRBJ2-7; no firm D call. Germline V gives CDR1 SGHRS, CDR2 YFSETQ. The CDR3 length is 15 residues. Trimming removed 1 base from V and 2 bases from J, with 13 bases in between. The CDR3 here is CASSLPVPGTYEQYF. DNA of the CDR3: TGCGCCAGCAGCTTGCCGGTTCCAGGTACCTACGAGCAGTACTTC.

The rearrangement joins TRBV2 to TRBJ1-4, with D tentatively TRBD1 (5 bases). The germline V gene encodes CDR1 SNHLY and CDR2 FYNNEI. The CDR3 has 14 residues. Between the trimmed V and J ends, which lost 8 bases and 8 bases, there was a span of 18 bases. CDR3 DNA sequence: TGTGCCAGCCTCACACAGGCTGGGGGGGAAAAACTGTTTTTT. Translating it yields CASLTQAGGEKLFF.

This sequence joins TRBV7-2 and TRBJ2-7, with TRBD2 identical over 13 bases. Germline CDR1 reads SGHTA; CDR2 reads FQGNSA. J lost 3 bases, V lost 3 bases, and 2 bases had no gene match. The CDR3 runs 15 residues. The CDR3 is CASSFRTSGGYEQYF. The CDR3 coding sequence is TGTGCCAGCAGCTTCCGGACTAGCGGGGGCTACGAGCAGTACTTC.

V usage is TRBV28 and J usage is TRBJ2-5, with D possibly TRBD2 on 5 matching bases. V lost 6 bases and J lost 4, with 21 bases in between. The CDR3 totals 16 residues. Germline V gene sequence: CDR1 MDHEN, CDR2 SYDVKM. The CDR3 sequence: CASRDLRRIGRETQYF. In nucleotides, the CDR3 is TGTGCCAGCAGGGACTTAAGAAGGATAGGTCGAGAGACCCAGTACTTC.